The TCR beta chain under discussion was sequenced for a study of CD8+ T cells in alopecia areata. About the research overall: Disease severity was quantified as SALT score of affected scalp area.

Extracted RNA was reverse transcribed, and the resulting cDNA served as sequencing template. The table came from immunoSEQ multiplex PCR; TCRdb's copy has only in-frame clones and leaves some out. The data contain 150,000 to 200,000 clones, under 70% of them singletons. This CDR3 has 15 amino acids. Germline loops: CDR1 MNHEY, CDR2 SMNVEV (reference sequence). V lost 3 bases and J 0 bases, leaving 8 bases between the germline ends. The treatment here: oral pan-JAK inhibitor, 5-10 mg twice daily. Sequencing used CD4+ T cells sorted from blood, obtained at week 4, from a patient treated with tofacitinib. The chain recombines TRBV27 with TRBJ1-4, with D perhaps matching TRBD1 (5 bases). The receptor was isolated from a human donor with alopecia areata. CDR3 coding DNA: TGTGCCAGCAGTTTCCAGGGACCAACTAATGAAAAACTGTTTTTT. Translation gives CASSFQGPTNEKLFF. The whole variable domain, remainder taken from reference TRBV27 and TRBJ1-4, is EAQVTQNPRYLITVTGKKLTVTCSQNMNHEYMSWYRQDPGLGLRQIYYSMNVEVTDKGDVPEGYKVSRKEKRNFPLILESPSPNQTSLYFCASSFQGPTNEKLFFGSGTQLSVL.